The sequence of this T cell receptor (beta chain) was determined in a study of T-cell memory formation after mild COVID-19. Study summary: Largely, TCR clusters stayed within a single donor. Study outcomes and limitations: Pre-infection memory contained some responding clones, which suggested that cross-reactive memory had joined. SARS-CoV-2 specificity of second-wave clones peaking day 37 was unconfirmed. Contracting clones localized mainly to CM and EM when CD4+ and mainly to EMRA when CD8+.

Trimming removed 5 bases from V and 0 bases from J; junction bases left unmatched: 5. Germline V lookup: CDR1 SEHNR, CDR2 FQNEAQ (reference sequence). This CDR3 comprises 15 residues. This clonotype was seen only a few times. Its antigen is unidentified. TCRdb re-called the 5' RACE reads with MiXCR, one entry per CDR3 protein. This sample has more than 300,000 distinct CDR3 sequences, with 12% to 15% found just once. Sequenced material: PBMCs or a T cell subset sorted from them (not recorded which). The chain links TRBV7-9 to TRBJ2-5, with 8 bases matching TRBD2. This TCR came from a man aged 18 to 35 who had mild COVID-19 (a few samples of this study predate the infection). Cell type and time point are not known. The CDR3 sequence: CASSVSGANQETQYF. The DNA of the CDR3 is TGTGCCAGCAGCGTTAGCGGGGCGAACCAAGAGACCCAGTACTTC.